Following are 31 T cell receptor beta chains from one sample sequenced in a study of CD8 T cells in ankylosing spondylitis. MiXCR was run by TCRdb on the 5' RACE reads, yielding one entry per CDR3 protein. The data contain approximately 260,000 distinct CDR3 sequences, 7.5% to 9% of them singletons. The source material was blood, either unsorted or a sorted T cell fraction (not recorded which). The source is a male donor with ankylosing spondylitis or in good health (not recorded which).

This clonotype was picked up many times. This chain uses TRBV12-3 or TRBV12-4 with TRBJ1-4, with a weak D call TRBD1 (6 bases). V was cut by 6 bases and J by 8 bases, with 19 bases left in between. This CDR3 is 15 amino acids long. The CDR3 DNA is TGTGCCAGCAGGGACTTGGGGGCCCAGGAGGAAAAACTGTTTTTT. Translated: CASRDLGAQEEKLFF.

This clonotype was observed at least ten times. The rearrangement joins TRBV3-1 to TRBJ1-2; TRBD1 matches at 10 bases. Germline CDR1 is LGHDT and CDR2 is YNNKEL (reference sequence). This CDR3 spans 16 amino acids. Germline trimming cut 2 bases from V and 3 bases from J; bases unmatched to any gene: 6. CDR3 sequence (DNA): TGTGCCAGCAGCCAAAGTGGGACAGGGGCAGACTATGGCTACACCTTC. Translated, it gives CASSQSGTGADYGYTF.

This clonotype has a count of ten or more. This chain connects TRBV6-5 to TRBJ2-5, with D uncertain. Deletions cut 2 bases from V and 1 base from J, with 14 bases between. Per germline, CDR1 MNHEY and CDR2 SVGAGI. The CDR3 length is 16 residues. CDR3 residues: CASSYDRRWGQETQYF. The CDR3 nucleotides are TGTGCCAGCAGTTACGACCGTCGTTGGGGCCAAGAGACCCAGTACTTC.

This clonotype was counted ten times or more. The rearrangement links TRBV30 to TRBJ2-3, with no clear D. The V end lost 4 bases, the J end lost 5 bases, and 10 bases lay between the germline ends. The length of the CDR3 is 12 residues. In germline, CDR1 is GTSNPN, CDR2 SVGIG (reference sequence). CDR3 in amino acids: CAWTHPGDTQYF. The CDR3 coding sequence is TGTGCCTGGACCCACCCCGGAGATACGCAGTATTTT.

This clonotype was detected a few times. The V call is TRBV5-6, the J call TRBJ2-1, with 8 bases identical to TRBD1. The germline V gene has CDR1 SGHDT and CDR2 YYEEEE. The length of the CDR3 is 15 residues. V shed 4 bases and J 3 bases; nucleotides not matched to a gene: 6. This chain's CDR3 is CASSRQGAGYNEQFF. Written as DNA, the CDR3 is TGTGCCAGCAGCCGGCAGGGGGCCGGCTACAATGAGCAGTTCTTC.

Ten or more counts support this clonotype. This chain uses TRBV12-3 or TRBV12-4 with TRBJ2-1, with TRBD2 identical over 7 bases. Trimming removed 6 bases from V and 2 bases from J; junction bases left unmatched: 7. The CDR3 sequence is 15 residues long. The chain's CDR3 is CASSTQRGPYNEQFF. The CDR3 nucleotides read TGTGCCAGCAGCACACAGCGGGGACCCTACAATGAGCAGTTCTTC.

This clonotype was detected ten times or more. This chain links TRBV20-1 with TRBJ2-5; 7 bases agree with TRBD2. CDR3 length: 13 amino acids. CDR1 is DFQATT, CDR2 SNEGSKA, per germline (reference sequence). Losses at the gene ends were 1 base for V and 1 base for J; bases not matched to a gene: 0. CDR3 DNA sequence: TGCAGTGCTAGAGGACTAGCCCAAGAGACCCAGTACTTC. Encoded protein: CSARGLAQETQYF.

With regard to this clonotype: This clone may be a read error of a much larger clone one base away. The gene calls are TRBV29-1 and TRBJ2-5; TRBD2 is a possible D gene (5 bases). The germline CDR1 and CDR2 sequences are SQVTM and ANQGSEA. The CDR3 consists of 11 residues. Here the CDR3 DNA reads TGCAGCGGGGCTGTGGAGGAGACCCAGTCCTTC. It translates to CSGAVEETQSF.

This clonotype was recorded many times. This chain links TRBV7-6 with TRBJ2-1; 9 bases fit TRBD2. This CDR3 is built from 17 residues. Germline trimming cut 1 base from V and 5 bases from J; bases unmatched to any gene: 9. Germline assignment: CDR1 SGHVS and CDR2 FNYEAQ. CDR3 sequence reads: CASSLEVSGSFDNEQFF. CDR3 DNA sequence: TGTGCCAGCAGCTTAGAGGTTAGCGGGAGCTTCGACAATGAGCAGTTCTTC.

This clonotype was recorded many times. The chain carries TRBV7-9 and TRBJ2-1, with D perhaps matching TRBD2 (5 bases). This CDR3 comprises 15 residues. Trimming removed 1 base from V and 5 bases from J, with 12 bases in between. Per the germline V gene, CDR1 is SEHNR and CDR2 is FQNEAQ (reference sequence). CDR3 sequence: CASSLGGYLNNEQFF. CDR3 DNA sequence: TGTGCCAGCAGCTTAGGCGGGTACTTAAACAATGAGCAGTTCTTC.

The J gene is TRBJ2-5, the V gene TRBV12-3 or TRBV12-4; D gene uncertain. Trimming cost V 5 bases and J 4 bases, with 14 bases left between them. The CDR3 spans 14 residues. CDR3 nucleotide sequence: TGTGCCAGCAGTCCTGGTTTAGCAGGAGAGACCCAGTACTTC. This translates into CASSPGLAGETQYF.

In its sample, this clonotype was seen many times. The chain has TRBV30 and TRBJ2-6; possibly TRBD2 for D (6 bases). The CDR3 has 15 residues. CDR1 is GTSNPN, CDR2 SVGIG, per germline (reference sequence). V lost 4 bases, J lost 0 bases, and 10 bases lay in between. The CDR3, as DNA: TGTGCCTGGACGGACGGGAGCTCTGGGGCCAACGTCCTGACTTTC. Translating gives CAWTDGSSGANVLTF. Based on the CDR3 plus reference TRBV30 and TRBJ2-6, the full variable domain is SQTIHQWPATLVQPVGSPLSLECTVEGTSNPNLYWYRQAAGRGLQLLFYSVGIGQISSEVPQNLSASRPQDRQFILSSKKLLLSDSGFYLCAWTDGSSGANVLTFGAGSRLTVL.

This clonotype was counted a few times. The chain links TRBV4-3 to TRBJ2-7; D is uncertain. Germline CDR1 is LGHNA and CDR2 is YSLEER. The CDR3 runs to 14 residues. The V and J ends lost 1 base and 6 bases respectively, with 13 bases between them. CDR3 bases: TGCGCCAGCAGCCAAGGTTTCCGCGGTGGCGAGCAGTACTTC. This codes for CASSQGFRGGEQYF.

This chain links TRBV15 with TRBJ1-2; the D is unclear. The CDR3 has 14 amino acids. Germline V gives CDR1 LNHNV, CDR2 YYDKDF (reference sequence). Deletions cut 1 base from V and 7 bases from J, with 13 bases between. Written as DNA, the CDR3 is TGTGCCACCAGCAGAGGGACGGCCATTGGTGGCTACACCTTC. Translated, it gives CATSRGTAIGGYTF.

The chain combines TRBV5-6 with TRBJ2-2; D unresolved. Trimming left V 4 bases short and J 0 bases short, with 10 bases between. CDR3 length: 15 residues. Germline-derived CDR1 and CDR2 are SGHDT and YYEEEE. The CDR3 loop reads CASSRRMTNTGELFF. As DNA, the CDR3 is TGTGCCAGCAGCCGCCGTATGACGAACACCGGGGAGCTGTTTTTT.

This clonotype was seen ten or more times. The chain uses TRBV12-3 or TRBV12-4 and TRBJ1-6, with 9 positions matching TRBD1. The junction had 7 bases not matched to a gene; V was cut back by 5 bases and J by 2 bases. The CDR3 runs to 17 residues. CDR3 in amino acids: CASSPGQGLTYNSPLHF. CDR3 sequence (DNA): TGTGCCAGCAGTCCGGGACAGGGCTTGACCTATAATTCACCCCTCCACTTT.

The sample holds many counts of this clonotype. The chain has TRBV7-2 and TRBJ2-3, with 7 bases fitting TRBD2. Looked up from germline, CDR1 is SGHTA and CDR2 is FQGNSA. This CDR3 is built from 15 residues. The J segment lost 1 base and the V segment lost 2 bases, leaving 3 bases of the junction unmatched. The DNA for the CDR3 is TGTGCCAGCAGCTTATCGAGCGGGGGCACAGATACGCAGTATTTT. Encoded protein: CASSLSSGGTDTQYF.

This clonotype was counted at least ten times. The chain joins TRBV4-1 to TRBJ2-2; D perhaps matches TRBD2 (6 bases). Germline values: CDR1 MGHRA, CDR2 YSYEKL. The CDR3 covers 14 residues. V dropped 2 bases and J dropped 3 bases, with 7 bases sitting between them. The CDR3 bases are TGCGCCAGCAGCCAAATAGCGGACACCGGGGAGCTGTTTTTT. This translates into CASSQIADTGELFF.

At least ten counts were recorded for this clonotype. The chain joins TRBV9 to TRBJ2-7; D is possibly TRBD2 (5 bases). This CDR3 contains 13 residues. The V end lost 5 bases, the J end lost 3 bases, and 12 bases lay between the germline ends. Per the germline V gene, CDR1 is SGDLS and CDR2 is YYNGEE. The CDR3 coding sequence is TGTGCCAGCAGACCGGCAGGAGGCTACGAGCAGTACTTC. It is translated as CASRPAGGYEQYF.

In this sample, this clonotype turned up many times. The gene calls are TRBV20-1 and TRBJ2-2; D is possibly TRBD1 or TRBD2 (5 bases each). V was shortened by 0 bases and J by 4 bases, with 18 bases between the two germline ends. Germline CDR1 and CDR2: DFQATT and SNEGSKA (reference sequence). The CDR3 contains 17 residues. DNA for the CDR3: TGCAGTGCTAGAGATACCAGGGACGATCGAGGCACCGGGGAGCTGTTTTTT. It specifies CSARDTRDDRGTGELFF.

This clonotype has ten or more counts. At one boundary the junction diverges from the germline segment, which might be a read error. This rearrangement joins TRBV7-7 to TRBJ2-1; TRBD2 might be the D (6 bases). CDR3 size: 16 residues. The germline V gene has CDR1 SSHAT and CDR2 FNYEAQ (reference sequence). CDR3 DNA: TGTGCTAGCAGCGGGTCTTCCGGGGCCGATTACAATGAGCAGTTCTTC. Protein sequence: CASSGSSGADYNEQFF. The variable domain in full, completed from reference TRBV7-7 and TRBJ2-1, reads GAGVSQSPRYKVTKRGQDVTLRCDPISSHATLYWYQQALGQGPEFLTYFNYEAQPDKSGLPSDRFSAERPEGSISTLTIQRTEQRDSAMYRCASSGSSGADYNEQFFGPGTRLTVL.

Ten or more counts support this clonotype. This chain connects TRBV12-3 or TRBV12-4 to TRBJ2-7; D could derive from TRBD1 or TRBD2 (5 bases each). V lost 7 bases and J 0 bases, leaving 10 bases between the germline ends. CDR3 size: 13 residues. In DNA, the CDR3 is TGTGCCAGCAATGGGGGTAGCTCCTACGAGCAGTACTTC. It specifies CASNGGSSYEQYF.

At least ten counts were recorded for this clonotype. The V and J genes are TRBV7-3 and TRBJ2-2; D remains ambiguous. Per germline, CDR1 SGHTA and CDR2 FQGTGA. V was pared by 1 base and J by 5 bases, with 5 bases between. There are 13 residues in the CDR3. This chain's CDR3 is CASSLSLTGELFF. CDR3 nucleotides: TGTGCCAGCAGCTTAAGTCTGACCGGGGAGCTGTTTTTT.

This clonotype was recorded many times. This chain connects TRBV7-2 to TRBJ2-3, with D perhaps TRBD1 (6 bases). This CDR3 comprises 15 residues. Between the trimmed V and J ends, which lost 5 bases and 0 bases, there was a span of 12 bases. Germline V CDR1 and CDR2: SGHTA, FQGNSA. The CDR3 coding sequence is TGTGCCAGCAGCAATACAGGGCTTAGCACAGATACGCAGTATTTT. Encoded protein: CASSNTGLSTDTQYF.

In its sample, this clonotype was seen many times. In DNA form, the CDR3 reads TGCGCCAGCAGCCAAGTCGGGAGACCGGAAGCTTTCTTT. Translation gives CASSQVGRPEAFF. The V call is TRBV4-3, the J call TRBJ1-1; no definite D call. Trimming stripped 1 base from V and 8 bases from J, with 11 bases between. The CDR3 has 13 amino acids. The germline CDR1 and CDR2 sequences are LGHNA and YSLEER.

At least ten counts were recorded for this clonotype. The CDR3 spells CSARTGTSNQPQHF. For the CDR3, the DNA is TGCAGTGCTAGGACCGGGACAAGCAATCAGCCCCAGCATTTT. V usage is TRBV20-1 and J usage is TRBJ1-5, with D tentatively TRBD1 (6 bases). V was pared by 3 bases and J by 1 base, with 10 bases between. Germline CDR1 reads DFQATT; CDR2 reads SNEGSKA (reference sequence). This CDR3 has 14 residues.

In this sample, this clonotype turned up many times. The rearrangement uses TRBV3-1 and TRBJ2-1; D is perhaps TRBD1 (7 bases). This CDR3 has 16 residues. Trimming took 0 bases from V and 7 from J, leaving 16 bases between them. Looked up from germline, CDR1 is LGHDT and CDR2 is YNNKEL (reference sequence). CDR3: CASSQEFLAGGNEQFF. CDR3 coding DNA: TGTGCCAGCAGCCAAGAGTTCTTGGCAGGGGGGAATGAGCAGTTCTTC.

The chain links TRBV5-1 to TRBJ2-7; 8 bases map to TRBD1. The CDR3 is 17 amino acids. Germline V CDR1 and CDR2: SGHRS, YFSETQ. After removal of 1 base from V and 5 bases from J, the junction contained 14 bases not matched to a gene. Here the CDR3 DNA reads TGCGCCAGCAGCTTGCTTTTCCAAAGGCAGGGGGCCGACGAGCAGTACTTC. It encodes CASSLLFQRQGADEQYF.

This clonotype appeared many times. CDR3 sequence reads: CASGGGQGVNYGYTF. CDR3 bases: TGTGCCAGCGGGGGGGGACAGGGGGTTAACTATGGCTACACCTTC. The gene calls are TRBV27 and TRBJ1-2, with 11 bases lining up with TRBD1. CDR3 length: 15 residues. Germline loops: CDR1 MNHEY, CDR2 SMNVEV (reference sequence). The V and J ends lost 8 bases and 1 base, in that order; junction bases with no gene match: 6.

This clonotype has at least ten counts. V usage is TRBV11-2 and J usage is TRBJ1-5; D may be TRBD1 (5 bases). There are 14 residues in the CDR3. V lost 3 bases to trimming and J lost 5 bases, with 11 bases between them. Germline values: CDR1 SGHAT, CDR2 FQNNGV. The CDR3 DNA is TGTGCCAGCAGCTTCTCGGGGCTCGATCAGCCCCAGCATTTT. It is translated as CASSFSGLDQPQHF.

This clonotype was observed many times. This rearrangement joins TRBV27 to TRBJ2-1; possibly TRBD1 or TRBD2 for D (5 bases each). Germline V CDR1 and CDR2: MNHEY, SMNVEV (reference sequence). The CDR3 runs 14 residues. Trimming took 8 bases from V and 4 from J, leaving 15 bases between them. The CDR3 here is CASGPGPLYNEQFF. CDR3 sequence (DNA): TGTGCCAGCGGACCGGGACCGCTGTACAATGAGCAGTTCTTC.